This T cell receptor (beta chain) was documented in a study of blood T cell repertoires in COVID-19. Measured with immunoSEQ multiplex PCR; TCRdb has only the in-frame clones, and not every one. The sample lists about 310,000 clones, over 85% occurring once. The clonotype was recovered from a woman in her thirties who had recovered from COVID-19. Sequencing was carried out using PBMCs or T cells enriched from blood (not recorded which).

This chain's CDR3 is CASSIRQASYEQYF. The DNA for the CDR3 is TGTGCCAGTAGTATCAGACAGGCCTCCTACGAGCAGTACTTC. This chain connects TRBV19 to TRBJ2-7; possibly TRBD1 for D (6 bases). Germline V gives CDR1 LNHDA, CDR2 SQIVND (reference sequence). Trimming pared 3 bases from V and 0 bases from J, leaving 9 bases between. The CDR3 extends over 14 amino acids.